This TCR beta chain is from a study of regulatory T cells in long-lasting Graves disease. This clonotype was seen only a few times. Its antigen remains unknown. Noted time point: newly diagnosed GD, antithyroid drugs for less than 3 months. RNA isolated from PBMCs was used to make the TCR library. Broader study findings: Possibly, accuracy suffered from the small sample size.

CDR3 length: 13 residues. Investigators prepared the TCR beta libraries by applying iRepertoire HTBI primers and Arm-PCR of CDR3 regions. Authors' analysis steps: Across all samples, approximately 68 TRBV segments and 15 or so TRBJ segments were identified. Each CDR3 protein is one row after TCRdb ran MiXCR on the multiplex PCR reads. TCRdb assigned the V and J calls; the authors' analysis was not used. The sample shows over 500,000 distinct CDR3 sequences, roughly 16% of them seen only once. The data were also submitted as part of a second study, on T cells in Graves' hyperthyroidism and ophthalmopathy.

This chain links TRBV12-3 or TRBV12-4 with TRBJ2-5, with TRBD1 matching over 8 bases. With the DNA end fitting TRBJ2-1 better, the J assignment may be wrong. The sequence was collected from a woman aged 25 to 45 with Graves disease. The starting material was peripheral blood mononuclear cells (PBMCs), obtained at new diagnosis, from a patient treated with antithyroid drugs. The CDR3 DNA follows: TGTGCCAGCAGACCGGGACAGGTGACTGAGCAGTTCTTC. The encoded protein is CASRPGQVTEQFF.